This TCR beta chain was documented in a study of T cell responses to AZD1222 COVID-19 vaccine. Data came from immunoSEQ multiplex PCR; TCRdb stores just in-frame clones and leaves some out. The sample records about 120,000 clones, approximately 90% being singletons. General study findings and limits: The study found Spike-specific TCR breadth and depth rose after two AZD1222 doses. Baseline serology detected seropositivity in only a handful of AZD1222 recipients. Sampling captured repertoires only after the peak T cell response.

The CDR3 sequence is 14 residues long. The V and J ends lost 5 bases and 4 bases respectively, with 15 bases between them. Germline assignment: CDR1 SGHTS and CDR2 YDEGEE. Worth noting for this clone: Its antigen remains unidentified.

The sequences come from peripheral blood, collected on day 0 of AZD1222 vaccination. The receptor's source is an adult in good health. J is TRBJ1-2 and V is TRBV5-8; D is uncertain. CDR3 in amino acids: CASSNQGGFYGYTF. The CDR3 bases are TGTGCCAGCAGTAATCAAGGAGGGTTCTATGGCTACACCTTC. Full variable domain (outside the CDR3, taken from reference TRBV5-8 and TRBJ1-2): EAGVTQSPTHLIKTRGQQATLRCSPISGHTSVYWYQQALGLGLQFLLWYDEGEERNRGNFPPRFSGRQFPNYSSELNVNALELEDSALYLCASSNQGGFYGYTFGSGTRLTVV.